This T cell receptor beta chain was retrieved from a study of T cell responses to AZD1222 COVID-19 vaccine (dated by TCRdb to about 2021). About the full investigation: AZD1222 recipients given second doses at about 4 weeks or at about 12 weeks were pooled, since spike-specific TCR depth and breadth were not found to differ between the two schedules. A total of approximately 240 trial participants underwent TCR sequencing, of whom around 200 received two doses of AZD1222 and about 25 received two doses of the MenACWY control vaccine. Trial participants were enrolled by age into subgroups of 18-55, 56-69 and 70-plus years, and around 150, 28 and 57 TCR-sequenced participants, respectively, were included in these subgroups. Overall results and qualifications from the work: The 56-69-year group was small, and its depth increase did not reach significance, likely because of low power. Because no samples from the day 14 peak response were available, repertoires could be characterized only after the peak T cell response. Spike-specific TCR breadth and depth rose significantly after two AZD1222 doses compared with day 0 and with MenACWY recipients. CD4 TCRs associated with the vaccine covered the entire spike protein, and the dominant responses were in regions 160-218 and 743-854. Conclusions about previously exposed vaccinees are limited, since just five or six AZD1222 recipients were seropositive for SARS-CoV-2 at baseline. Participants were mostly white British, with more females than males. The authors suggested clonal diversity may have been underestimated. Epitopes outside the regions mutated in the B.1.351 and B.1.1.7 variants were reportedly recognized by nearly half of the unique spike-specific TCRs.

A word on this clone: Its specific antigen is unknown. The input lacks base qualities; no much larger clone sits a single base away.

The CDR3 regions of human TCRbeta chains were analyzed by immunosequencing. The original methods were these. Repertoire TCRs were checked for matches against a reference library of SARS-CoV-2-specific TCRs that had been generated using the MIRA antigen-specificity platform. Breadth was defined as the fraction of unique TCRs that were SARS-CoV-2-associated. Depth was defined as the fraction of total T cells that were SARS-CoV-2-associated. Using the MIRA data, each spike-specific TCR was mapped to the spike region that the TCR reacts to and placed in a CD4 or CD8 class. Log10-transformed breadth and depth values were compared by one-way ANOVA with Sidak's multiple comparisons tests. In its TCRdb copy, this immuneACCESS table keeps in-frame sequences only and misses some clones. Where compared with another copy, unresolved V genes explain less than half of these, and the others have no known cause. The V and J calls and clone size were taken over from that table, and D and trimming were inferred from the DNA. Recorded for this sample are about 99,000 clones; 91% of them occurred a single time. The ten largest account for 35% to 50% of the sample.

Interpreted using the paper, the time point label stands for: baseline before first vaccination. Samples from vaccinated people were obtained from the UK trials COV001 and COV002, which included a single-blind randomized controlled phase 2/3 trial of AZD1222 (ChAdOx1 nCoV-19) in healthy adults. Trial participant PBMC samples were collected at day 0 and day 28 after the second dose for TCRbeta chain sequencing. The input for sequencing was peripheral blood, taken on day 0 of AZD1222 vaccination. The clonotype comes from an adult in good health.

CDR3 sequence: CASSFLTGEGGYTF. The base sequence is TGTGCCAGCAGTTTCCTCACAGGGGAGGGAGGCTACACCTTC. Recombination connected TRBV27 to TRBJ1-2; the central 7 bases match TRBD1. CDR3 length: 14 amino acids, cysteine to phenylalanine. Only CDR3 DNA is held: 42 bases, read in frame from base 1. The CDR1 and CDR2 encoded by the germline V gene (reference sequence) are MNHEY and SMNVEV. Here V drops 3 bases and J drops 8 bases, and the junction holds 9 bases not matched to any gene.